These 19 T cell receptor beta chains were sequenced from one sample in a study of CD8 T cells in ankylosing spondylitis. A single record per CDR3 protein comes from TCRdb applying MiXCR to the 5' RACE reads. The profile covers roughly 200,000 distinct CDR3 sequences, with 9.5% to 15% appearing a single time and approximately 15% taken by the ten largest. Sequenced input: blood, either unsorted or a sorted T cell fraction (not recorded which). All receptors derive from a male donor with ankylosing spondylitis or in good health (not recorded which).

This clonotype was counted only a few times. V usage is TRBV11-2 and J usage is TRBJ2-3; D gene unclear. V was clipped by 0 bases and J by 3 bases, with 22 bases between them. From germline, CDR1 is SGHAT and CDR2 FQNNGV. CDR3 length: 19 amino acids. CDR3 sequence: CASSLEYVWYVKGTDTQYF. DNA for the CDR3: TGTGCCAGCAGCTTAGAGTACGTGTGGTACGTTAAGGGAACAGATACGCAGTATTTT.

V usage is TRBV29-1 and J usage is TRBJ2-5; weak D call: TRBD2 (6 bases). CDR1 is SQVTM, CDR2 ANQGSEA, per germline. The CDR3 has 15 residues. Trimming took 5 bases from V and 5 from J, leaving 21 bases between them. CDR3 DNA sequence: TGCAGCGTTCTGAAGGGACTCAGGCCAGGGGAGACCCAGTACTTC. It encodes CSVLKGLRPGETQYF.

The rearrangement links TRBV27 to TRBJ2-6; D remains ambiguous. CDR3 length: 16 residues. V shed 2 bases and J shed 0 bases, with 8 bases lying between them. In germline, CDR1 is MNHEY, CDR2 SMNVEV (reference sequence). The CDR3 DNA reads TGTGCCAGCAGTTTAACGGGTAGCTCTGGGGCCAACGTCCTGACTTTC. This gives the protein CASSLTGSSGANVLTF. Full variable domain (outside the CDR3, taken from reference TRBV27 and TRBJ2-6): EAQVTQNPRYLITVTGKKLTVTCSQNMNHEYMSWYRQDPGLGLRQIYYSMNVEVTDKGDVPEGYKVSRKEKRNFPLILESPSPNQTSLYFCASSLTGSSGANVLTFGAGSRLTVL.

This clonotype was picked up a small number of times. The V gene is TRBV30, the J gene TRBJ2-1; the match to TRBD1 covers 7 bases. Germline values: CDR1 GTSNPN, CDR2 SVGIG (reference sequence). Trimming at V came to 6 bases and at J to 2 bases, leaving 4 bases not matched to a gene. CDR3 length: 13 residues. Here the CDR3 reads CACRDSPYNEQFF. CDR3 bases: TGTGCCTGCCGGGACAGTCCCTACAATGAGCAGTTCTTC.

In the case of this clonotype: The DNA is left out, because the CDR3 cannot be placed on it with certainty; the CDR3 is given as TCRdb lists it. The chain carries TRBV13 and TRBJ2-1; the table gives TRBD1 as D, unverified against the DNA. The CDR3 has 16 amino acids, counting both end residues. Looked up from germline, CDR1 is PRHDT and CDR2 is FYEKMQ (reference sequence). CDR3 sequence reads: CASSFGPGPPLNEQFF.

This clonotype turned up a few times. The rearrangement joins TRBV30 to TRBJ2-7; no firm D call. The CDR3 extends over 14 amino acids. Trimming removed 1 base from V and 1 base from J, with 11 bases in between. CDR1 is GTSNPN, CDR2 SVGIG, per germline (reference sequence). The DNA of the CDR3 is TGTGCCTGGAGTGGTTGGCGGAATTCCTACGAGCAGTACTTC. Encoded protein: CAWSGWRNSYEQYF.

The chain recombines TRBV5-6 with TRBJ2-2; D remains unclear. The CDR3 is made up of 16 amino acids. Per germline, CDR1 SGHDT and CDR2 YYEEEE. Trimming stripped 1 base from V and 0 bases from J, with 10 bases between. This chain's CDR3 is CASSLTPTPNTGELFF. The CDR3 DNA is TGTGCCAGCAGCTTGACTCCTACACCGAACACCGGGGAGCTGTTTTTT. Based on the CDR3 plus reference TRBV5-6 and TRBJ2-2, the full variable domain is DAGVTQSPTHLIKTRGQQVTLRCSPKSGHDTVSWYQQALGQGPQFIFQYYEEEERQRGNFPDRFSGHQFPNYSSELNVNALLLGDSALYLCASSLTPTPNTGELFFGEGSRLTVL.

The J gene is TRBJ2-5, the V gene TRBV27; D is possibly TRBD1 (6 bases). Germline CDR1 reads MNHEY; CDR2 reads SMNVEV (reference sequence). The CDR3 is made up of 14 amino acids. The V gene lost 4 bases and the J gene lost 5 bases, with 14 bases spanning the gap. The CDR3 DNA is TGTGCCAGCAGTTCGAGGGGGTCGGTGGAGACCCAGTACTTC. This translates into CASSSRGSVETQYF.

This clonotype was seen repeatedly, ten times or more. The chain combines TRBV18 with TRBJ1-1; D ambiguous. V gave up 7 bases and J gave up 0 bases, with 18 bases separating them. This CDR3 region has 16 residues. Germline values: CDR1 KGHSH, CDR2 LQKENI. Here the CDR3 DNA reads TGTGCCAGCTTCTCGCCCCTTACAGAGATGAACACTGAAGCTTTCTTT. Residues: CASFSPLTEMNTEAFF.

The table lists this clonotype with a few counts. The chain joins TRBV7-6 to TRBJ2-3; tentatively, D is TRBD2 (6 bases). Germline-derived CDR1 and CDR2 are SGHVS and FNYEAQ. Trimming shortened V by 5 bases and J by 1 base, and 13 bases separated the two germline ends. This CDR3 spans 15 amino acids. The CDR3 nucleotides read TGTGCCAGCAGCCCCGGGGGTAGCGGCACAGATACGCAGTATTTT. Translation gives CASSPGGSGTDTQYF.

This clonotype was counted ten times or more. DNA for the CDR3: TGTGCCAGCAGTCTGATCAGGAACACTGAAGCTTTCTTT. Amino acids: CASSLIRNTEAFF. The V call is TRBV12-3 or TRBV12-4, the J call TRBJ1-1, with D hard to call. The CDR3 loop spans 13 amino acids. The V end lost 5 bases, the J end lost 1 base, and 8 bases lay between the germline ends.

This clonotype was found many times. The chain links TRBV20-1 to TRBJ2-1; D is undetermined. Germline CDR1 reads DFQATT; CDR2 reads SNEGSKA (reference sequence). Trimming removed 5 bases at V and 0 bases at J, with 11 bases between. The CDR3 covers 14 residues. The CDR3 sequence: CSAWAPSSYNEQFF. In nucleotides, the CDR3 is TGCAGTGCTTGGGCCCCGAGCTCCTACAATGAGCAGTTCTTC.

This clonotype was recorded once. This may arise from a read error, as a much more abundant clone is one base away. This chain joins TRBV29-1 and TRBJ2-3; D uncertain. The DNA end is more similar to TRBJ1-5, so the J call may be wrong. Germline values: CDR1 SQVTM, CDR2 ANQGSEA. This CDR3 has 13 amino acids. Here the CDR3 reads CSVEREGLITQHF. The CDR3 DNA sequence: TGCAGCGTTGAACGGGAGGGCCTGATTACGCAGCATTTT.

This clonotype was counted only a few times. This sequence joins TRBV2 and TRBJ1-5, with D hard to call. The CDR3 totals 12 residues. From germline, CDR1 is SNHLY and CDR2 FYNNEI. V lost 4 bases and J lost 6, with 7 bases in between. Here the CDR3 reads CASSGPGQPQHF. The CDR3 nucleotides are TGTGCCAGCAGTGGGCCTGGTCAGCCCCAGCATTTT.

At least ten counts were recorded for this clonotype. This rearrangement joins TRBV5-1 to TRBJ2-1; TRBD2 is a possible D gene (6 bases). Trimming removed 4 bases from V and 4 bases from J, with 12 bases in between. The CDR3 has 14 residues. Germline values: CDR1 SGHRS, CDR2 YFSETQ. CDR3 loop: CASSGPRGYNEQFF. Written as DNA, the CDR3 is TGCGCCAGCAGCGGGCCGCGGGGTTACAATGAGCAGTTCTTC.

This sequence joins TRBV14 and TRBJ2-1; 9 positions agree with TRBD2. Trimming at V came to 4 bases and at J to 8 bases, leaving 3 bases not matched to a gene. Germline lookup yields CDR1 SGHDN and CDR2 FVKESK. The CDR3 is 13 residues long. The CDR3 reads CASSRAGGYEQFF. The DNA of the CDR3 is TGTGCCAGCAGCCGAGCGGGAGGCTATGAGCAGTTCTTC.

In DNA form, the CDR3 reads TGTGCCAGCAGCTTAAAAGAACGGGGAGAAACCGGGGAGCTGTTTTTT. Its protein product is CASSLKERGETGELFF. The chain uses TRBV11-2 and TRBJ2-2; tentatively, D is TRBD2 (5 bases). Trimming left V 2 bases short and J 5 bases short, with 15 bases between. Germline V gives CDR1 SGHAT, CDR2 FQNNGV. This CDR3 is 16 amino acids long.

The genes are TRBV20-1 and TRBJ2-5, with D unresolved. The CDR3 is made up of 12 amino acids. Deletions cut 6 bases from V and 2 bases from J, with 10 bases between. Per the germline V gene, CDR1 is DFQATT and CDR2 is SNEGSKA (reference sequence). CDR3 sequence (DNA): TGCAGTGCCCCGACGGAGCAAGAGACCCAGTACTTC. This sequence encodes CSAPTEQETQYF.

The table lists this clonotype with a few counts. This sequence joins TRBV5-1 and TRBJ2-5; D possibly uses TRBD1 or TRBD2 (5 bases each). The CDR3 is 15 residues long. Germline CDR1 and CDR2: SGHRS and YFSETQ. Trimming took off 0 bases at V and 4 bases at J, with 13 bases between the two ends. The CDR3, as DNA: TGCGCCAGCAGCTTGGATGGGATGAGGGGAGAGACCCAGTACTTC. Protein product: CASSLDGMRGETQYF.